This entry describes one TCR beta chain. What antigen it recognizes has not been identified. Base qualities were left out, and no much larger clone turns up one base away. This entry is derived from a study of shared T cell receptors in the human thymus (dated by TCRdb to about 2021). Broadly, across the study: The study investigated the way shared, self-reactive T-cell receptor alpha chains are produced in the human thymus.

The library was built by means of the immunoSEQ multiplex PCR assay. TCRdb mirrors the immuneACCESS table, restricted to in-frame sequences. Some clones are absent from its copies; in checked studies, under half trace to an unresolved V gene, and the reason for the others is unknown. The sample contains approximately 760,000 clones, 70% to 90% of them found a single time. Around 0.0094% of the sample lies in the top ten. The CDR3 runs 16 residues from the cysteine to the phenylalanine. This entry keeps only the CDR3 DNA: 48 bases, framed from base 1. The CDR1 and CDR2 encoded by the germline V gene (reference sequence) are MNHEY and SMNVEV. From V the trimming removes 2 bases and from J it removes 5 bases, while the gene matches leave 11 bases of the junction unaccounted for. These data were also filed under a second study, of human thymus T cells. Per that second paper: Donors were immunologically healthy infants undergoing open corrective cardiac surgery for congenital heart defects in Finland. The thymus tissue came from surgical resects taken out during corrective cardiac surgery. Usage of V and J gene segments appeared to be biased in both the thymic and the peripheral blood repertoires. The related research reported highly overlapping thymic TCR repertoires among unrelated individuals. TCR alpha and beta repertoires from roughly eight infant thymus samples and a few related peripheral blood samples were characterized in the study. The cohort included six male and a couple of female infants, with donor ages spanning 7 to 244 days. Thymocytes were released mechanically from tissue and stored at -70 °C as pellets of roughly 9-31 million cells. Genomic DNA was extracted from frozen cell pellets with a QIAsymphony instrument. The immunoSEQ multiplex PCR assay was used to amplify the TCRB and TCRAD loci from a standardized quantity of quality-controlled genomic DNA. The amplicons spanned the V(D)J region and were long enough to cover the CDR3 and allow V and J genes to be identified. The commercial immunoSEQ service was used to sequence amplicons on an Illumina platform. Primer bias and sequencing errors were corrected as previously described, and TCRAD and TCRB definitions were based on the IMGT database. immunoSEQ Analyzer 3.0 and VDJTools were used for repertoire analysis, which covered basic statistics, V/J segment usage, diversity estimates, rarefaction and pairwise overlap. Diversity was estimated using the Chao1, ChaoE, Efron-Thisted, Shannon and inverse Simpson indices, and was also estimated on datasets down-sampled to the size of the smallest sample. Repertoire overlap was determined by strict matching of CDR3 nucleotide sequence, V gene and J gene, and Jaccard-based multidimensional scaling clustering was applied. On average, thymus samples gave about 810,000 unique TCRB clonotypes, whereas blood samples gave about 92,000.

The clonotype originates from a girl under two years old with a congenital heart defect. Donor details come from another sample of the same person, matched by shared clones. The rearrangement combines TRBV27 with TRBJ2-5; 7 central bases correspond to TRBD1. Sequenced input: thymocytes. At the DNA level, the sequence is TGTGCCAGCAGTTTACGATTTACAGGGGTTGAGGAGACCCAGTACTTC. Translated, it reads CASSLRFTGVEETQYF.